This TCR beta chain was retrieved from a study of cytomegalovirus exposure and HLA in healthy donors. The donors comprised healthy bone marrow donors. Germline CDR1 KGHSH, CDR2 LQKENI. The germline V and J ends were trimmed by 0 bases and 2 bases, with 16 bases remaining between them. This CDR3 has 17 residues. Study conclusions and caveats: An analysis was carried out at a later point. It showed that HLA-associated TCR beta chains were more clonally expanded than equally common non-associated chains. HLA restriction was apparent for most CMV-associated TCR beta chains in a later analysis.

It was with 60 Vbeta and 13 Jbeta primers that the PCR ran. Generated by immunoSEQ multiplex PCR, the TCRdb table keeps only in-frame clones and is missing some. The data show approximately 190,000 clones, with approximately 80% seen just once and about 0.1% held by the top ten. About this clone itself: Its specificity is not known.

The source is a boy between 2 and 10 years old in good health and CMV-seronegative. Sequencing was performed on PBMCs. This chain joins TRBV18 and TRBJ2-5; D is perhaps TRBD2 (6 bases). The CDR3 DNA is TGTGCCAGCTCACCACCGGGGAGGTCCCGGTTTCAAGAGACCCAGTACTTC. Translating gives CASSPPGRSRFQETQYF.